Listed below are T cell receptor beta chains from one sample, sequenced in a study of response to subunit inactivated influenza vaccine. One entry per CDR3 protein, called by TCRdb with MiXCR from the RT-PCR reads. There are approximately 530,000 distinct CDR3 sequences in the sample; over 10% occur only once, and 13% lies in the top ten. The sequencing here drew on PBMCs from blood, taken roughly 46 days after vaccination. These receptors were collected from a man aged 50 or older who received an inactivated influenza vaccine. Each CDR3 is given with its conserved first and last residue. D genes are given only for firm matches. Size is omitted from some rows. Given values are once, few, many or a class for expanded clones.

TRBV7-2	TRBJ2-2	-	TRBD1	TGTGCCAGCAGCTTAGGAGGGGGCCGAACCGGGGAGCTGTTTTTT	CASSLGGGRTGELFF
TRBV2	TRBJ1-5	many	-	TGTGCCAGCAGTGGGAGGGTCAGCAATCAGCCCCAGCATTTT	CASSGRVSNQPQHF
TRBV29-1	TRBJ1-2	few	-	TGCAGCGTCGCACGGGGTGGCTATGGCTACACCTTC	CSVARGGYGYTF
TRBV10-2	TRBJ2-1	many	-	TGCGCCAGCAGTGGAGCGGCTTCTTACAATGAGCAGTTCTTC	CASSGAASYNEQFF
TRBV7-9	TRBJ2-1	few	-	TGTGCCAGCAGCCCCCCCGTCGGGACGGTCTCCTACAATGAGCAGTTCTTC	CASSPPVGTVSYNEQFF
TRBV7-2	TRBJ2-1	-	TRBD2	TGTGCCAGCAGCAGCGGGACTTTGTATGAGCAGTTCTTC	CASSSGTLYEQFF
TRBV2	TRBJ2-7	-	-	TGTGCCAGCTCCAATTGGGGGCCCTCCTACGAGCAGTACTTC	CASSNWGPSYEQYF
TRBV5-1	TRBJ2-7	many	-	TGCGCCAGCAGCAAACCCGACAGGTTAATCTACGAGCAGTACTTC	CASSKPDRLIYEQYF
TRBV11-2	TRBJ2-7	-	-	TGTGCCAGCAGCTTAGCGCAGAGCGAGCAGTACTTC	CASSLAQSEQYF
TRBV19	TRBJ2-3	-	-	TGTGCCAGTAGTGTGACCCCAGATACGCAGTATTTT	CASSVTPDTQYF
TRBV27	TRBJ1-5	few	-	TGTGCCAGCAGGCGGGGAACACAGGGACAGCCCCAGCATTTT	CASRRGTQGQPQHF
TRBV20-1	TRBJ2-5	-	TRBD1	TGCAGTGCTAGGGACCGGGACAGGGAAGAGACCCAGTACTTC	CSARDRDREETQYF
TRBV7-2	TRBJ2-1	many	-	TGTGCCAGCAGCTTAAGACAGGTATCCTACAATGAGCAGTTCTTC	CASSLRQVSYNEQFF
TRBV29-1	TRBJ1-1	few	-	TGCAGCGTTGAGTCTTACAGCGACAACACTGAAGCTTTCTTT	CSVESYSDNTEAFF
TRBV28	TRBJ2-1	-	-	TGTGCCAGCAGTTACTACGGGAGCTCCTACAATGAGCAGTTCTTC	CASSYYGSSYNEQFF
TRBV7-8	TRBJ2-1	-	TRBD2	TGTGCCAGCAGCTTCCAGCGGGGGGGCCGTGAGCAGTTCTTC	CASSFQRGGREQFF
TRBV20-1	TRBJ2-7	few	-	TGCAGTGCTAGAGACACTAGGATGCACGAGCAGTACTTC	CSARDTRMHEQYF
TRBV9	TRBJ2-3	-	TRBD2	TGTGCCAGCAGCGTTAGCGGGCACAGCACAGATACGCAGTATTTT	CASSVSGHSTDTQYF
TRBV25-1	TRBJ2-1	-	-	TGTGCCAGCAGTGGGAGGGGGCAAGGGCAGTTCTTC	CASSGRGQGQFF
TRBV7-2	TRBJ1-5	-	-	TGTGCCAGCAGCTTAGTTTCCGGGGATAACCAGCATTTT	CASSLVSGDNQHF
TRBV20-1	TRBJ2-1	many	TRBD2	TGCAGTGCTCCCAGCGGGAGGGCCTCTGAGCAGTTCTTC	CSAPSGRASEQFF
TRBV4-1	TRBJ2-3	-	TRBD2	TGCGCCAGCAGCCCCCGGGAGGCAGGCACGGGTACGCAGTATTTT	CASSPREAGTGTQYF
TRBV2	TRBJ2-7	many	-	TGTGCCAGCAGGGTTCGCCTCACCGGACTCGAGCAGTACTTC	CASRVRLTGLEQYF
TRBV20-1	TRBJ2-7	-	TRBD1	TGCAGTGCTCCCGGACAGGGTGTTTACGAGCAGTACTTC	CSAPGQGVYEQYF
TRBV6-6	TRBJ2-2	-	-	TGTGCCAGCAGGTCAGGGTCCGGGGAGCTGTTTTTT	CASRSGSGELFF
TRBV6-1	TRBJ2-3	few	TRBD2	TGTGCCAGCCTAGCGGAGCCCCCAGATACGCAGTATTTT	CASLAEPPDTQYF
TRBV4-3	TRBJ2-1	-	-	TGCGCCAGCAGCCAATCGAGTACCCGCCGGGATGAGCAGTTCTTC	CASSQSSTRRDEQFF
TRBV6-1	TRBJ2-4	few	TRBD1	TGTGCCAGCGGAAACAGGGGGCGGTCCAAAAACATTCAGTACTTC	CASGNRGRSKNIQYF
TRBV29-1	TRBJ2-7	few	-	TGCAGCGTTGAAGACCCTAGCGACTCCTACGAGCAGTACTTC	CSVEDPSDSYEQYF
TRBV20-1	TRBJ2-5	-	TRBD2	TGCAGTGCTCCTGAGCGGGAGTGGGGAGAGACCCAGTACTTC	CSAPEREWGETQYF
TRBV7-2	TRBJ1-4	few	-	TGTGCCAGCAGCTTAACGGACCGGGCATTGGAAAAACTGTTTTTT	CASSLTDRALEKLFF
TRBV10-3	TRBJ2-3	few	TRBD1	TGTGCCACCAGGGACAGCACCACAGATACGCAGTATTTT	CATRDSTTDTQYF
TRBV7-2	TRBJ2-1	many	TRBD2	TGTGCCAGCAGCTCGGCTAGCGGGGTATACAATGAGCAGTTCTTC	CASSSASGVYNEQFF
TRBV12-3/TRBV12-4	TRBJ1-2	many	-	TGTGCCAGCAGTTTAACAGGGAGCTATGGCTACACCTTC	CASSLTGSYGYTF
TRBV11-3	TRBJ2-1	-	-	TGTGCCAGCAGCACCTTCCGACACAATGAGCAGTTCTTC	CASSTFRHNEQFF
TRBV4-3	TRBJ2-5	-	TRBD2	TGCGCCAGCAGCCAAGACGGGTGGACTAGCGCTCAAGAGACCCAGTACTTC	CASSQDGWTSAQETQYF
TRBV12-3/TRBV12-4	TRBJ2-2	-	-	TGTGCCAGCAGTTTTGCGGGGTTGGGGCCCGGGGAGCTGTTTTTT	CASSFAGLGPGELFF
TRBV6-1	TRBJ2-5	-	TRBD2	TGTGCCAGTTTGAGCGGGAGTTTACAAGAGACCCAGTACTTC	CASLSGSLQETQYF
TRBV20-1	TRBJ1-1	few	TRBD1	TGCAGTGCCAGACAGGGGGCCACGAACACTGAAGCTTTCTTT	CSARQGATNTEAFF
TRBV5-1	TRBJ2-1	many	TRBD1	TGCGCCAGCAGCTCCTCGTATGGGACAGGGCAGATTAGCTCCTACAATGAGCAGTTCTTC	CASSSSYGTGQISSYNEQFF
TRBV7-2	TRBJ2-5	many	-	TGCGCCAGCAGCTTGGGTGGTGTTCAAGAGACCCAGTACTTC	CASSLGGVQETQYF
TRBV18	TRBJ1-1	-	-	TGTGCCAGCTCACCAGCGGGACACAGGAACACTGAAGCTTTCTTT	CASSPAGHRNTEAFF
TRBV5-5	TRBJ2-7	many	-	TGTGCCAGCAGCCGCAGGGGCCACGAGCAGTACTTC	CASSRRGHEQYF
TRBV7-2	TRBJ2-5	-	-	TGTGCCAGCAGCTTAGTTGGGGGGCCGTACTTC	CASSLVGGPYF
TRBV20-1	TRBJ1-4	many	TRBD1	TGCAGTGCTAGAACCCATCCAGGGACAGGGGATTTCGAAAAACTGTTTTTT	CSARTHPGTGDFEKLFF
TRBV5-1	TRBJ2-1	-	-	TGCGCCAGCAGCTTGCACGAAGAGCAGTTCTTC	CASSLHEEQFF
TRBV4-3	TRBJ2-5	-	-	TGCGCCAGCAGCCAAGAAGTGGTGCCAGCTCAAGAGACCCAGTACTTC	CASSQEVVPAQETQYF
TRBV5-8	TRBJ2-2	few	TRBD1	TGTGCCAGCAGCTGGCGCGGGACAGGGGGGACCGGGGAGCTGTTTTTT	CASSWRGTGGTGELFF
TRBV7-9	TRBJ2-7	few	-	TGTGCCAGCAGCTTCAGTGGCGGGGCCCTCTCCTACGAGCAGTACTTC	CASSFSGGALSYEQYF
TRBV6-5	TRBJ2-2	many	-	TGTGCCAGCAGTTACTCGAGGGTGGTCGGGGAGCTGTTTTTT	CASSYSRVVGELFF